This T cell receptor beta chain was found in a study of T cell clones after liver transplantation. The wider study: Three of eight recipients were HCV-positive; others had non-autoimmune, non-viral indications. Draws occurred before transplant, before withdrawal, and after complete or failed withdrawal.

General study findings and limits: Conclusions were preliminary, with small, heterogeneous patient groups.

The method was immunoSEQ multiplex PCR; TCRdb's version includes in-frame clones alone and lacks a portion of them. Found here are 55,000 to 75,000 clones, almost 95% of them singletons; the top ten hold 0.75% to 1%. Regarding this clone: Its specificity is not known.

The CDR3 loop spans 15 amino acids. Per germline, CDR1 SGHRS and CDR2 YFSETQ. V dropped 1 base and J dropped 0 bases, with 10 bases sitting between them. The material sequenced was CD4+ T cells from blood, taken less than 28 months after liver transplant. This clonotype originated in a human patient who received a liver transplant. Some T cells may originate from the graft donor. The chain uses TRBV5-1 and TRBJ1-1; D is unclear. The CDR3 here is CASSLTASMNTEAFF. The CDR3 DNA is TGCGCCAGCAGCTTGACAGCGTCCATGAACACTGAAGCTTTCTTT.